This entry describes one TCR beta chain. The repertoire was sequenced with immunoSEQ multiplex PCR; TCRdb's copy has only in-frame clones and lacks some. The table has under 150,000 clones, 88% seen once. The CDR3 consists of 16 residues. Per germline, CDR1 WNHNN and CDR2 SYGVQD (reference sequence). The germline V and J ends were trimmed by 3 bases and 2 bases, with 17 bases remaining between them. The data were taken from a study of control samples from healthy donors and cancer patients. The clonotype was recovered from a woman in her seventies in good health. The rearrangement joins TRBV10-1 to TRBJ2-7, with a tentative D call TRBD1 (6 bases). The sample taken for sequencing was blood. DNA for the CDR3: TGCGCCAGCAGTGAAGGAAAGGGACATCCTCCCTACGAGCAGTACTTC. Amino acids: CASSEGKGHPPYEQYF.